Listed below are T cell receptor beta chains from one sample, sequenced in a study of blood T cell repertoires in COVID-19. Repertoires were generated with immunoSEQ multiplex PCR, while TCRdb's copy carries only in-frame clones and drops some. Counted here are around 72,000 clones, roughly 86% occurring once; the ten biggest clones make up approximately 30%. Source material: peripheral blood. These receptor sequences come from a man aged 50-59 years with acute or convalescent COVID-19. Both conserved end residues are part of each CDR3. The order of the fields is V gene, clone size, J gene, D gene, CDR3 DNA, CDR3 protein. D genes are given only for firm matches. Rows give clone size only sometimes, using once, few, many, or a class for an expanded clone.

V: TRBV10-1; size: .; J: TRBJ2-3; D: .; DNA: TGCGCCAGCAGTGAGTCTCCGGTGCTCACAGATACGCAGTATTTT; CDR3: CASSESPVLTDTQYF
V: TRBV13; size: .; J: TRBJ2-4; D: .; DNA: TGTGCCAGCAGCTTAGTTCAGGGCGCTGACATTCAGTACTTC; CDR3: CASSLVQGADIQYF
V: TRBV5-4; size: .; J: TRBJ1-6; D: TRBD1; DNA: TGTGCCAGCAGCCGGGACAGGGGCGGCTCACCCCTCCACTTT; CDR3: CASSRDRGGSPLHF
V: TRBV29-1; size: .; J: TRBJ2-7; D: .; DNA: TGCAGCGTTGAAGACCGGACATCGCAGTACTTC; CDR3: CSVEDRTSQYF
V: TRBV2; size: .; J: TRBJ2-2; D: TRBD1; DNA: TGTGCCAGCAGCCCGGGACAGGGAAACACCGGGGAGCTGTTTTTT; CDR3: CASSPGQGNTGELFF
V: TRBV20-1; size: .; J: TRBJ1-3; D: .; DNA: TGCAGTGCTAGTGAAGCGGGTTGGGGAAACACCATATATTTT; CDR3: CSASEAGWGNTIYF
V: TRBV9; size: .; J: TRBJ1-1; D: TRBD1; DNA: TGTGCCAGCAGCGTAGAGGCAGGGGGGCGGAACACTGAAGCTTTCTTT; CDR3: CASSVEAGGRNTEAFF
V: TRBV27; size: .; J: TRBJ2-1; D: .; DNA: TGTGCCAGCAGCTCATCAAGTAGGGGTCTCCTCTCCTACAATGAGCAGTTCTTC; CDR3: CASSSSSRGLLSYNEQFF
V: TRBV12-5; size: .; J: TRBJ1-4; D: TRBD1; DNA: TGTGCTAGTGGTTTGGGGCAGGGGGGTGAAAAACTGTTTTTT; CDR3: CASGLGQGGEKLFF
V: TRBV7-3; size: .; J: TRBJ2-3; D: .; DNA: TGTGCCAGCAGCCCAACCCGAGCTAGAGCGGATACGCAGTATTTT; CDR3: CASSPTRARADTQYF
V: TRBV29-1; size: .; J: TRBJ1-2; D: .; DNA: TGCAGCGCCGTGGCGGGGGGCTATGGCTACACCTTC; CDR3: CSAVAGGYGYTF
V: TRBV25-1; size: .; J: TRBJ2-5; D: TRBD1; DNA: TGTGCCAGCAGGGACAGGGTTGGGGAGACCCAGTACTTC; CDR3: CASRDRVGETQYF
V: TRBV6-1; size: .; J: TRBJ1-4; D: TRBD1; DNA: TGTGCCAGCAGTGAAAGGACAGGGTTTAATGAAAAACTGTTTTTT; CDR3: CASSERTGFNEKLFF
V: TRBV14; size: .; J: TRBJ1-2; D: TRBD1; DNA: TGTGCCAGCAGCTATGGACAGGGGGCAGGTGGCTACACCTTC; CDR3: CASSYGQGAGGYTF
V: TRBV5-8; size: .; J: TRBJ1-5; D: .; DNA: TGTGCCAGCAGCTTGGCCTGGGGGCACAATCAGCCCCAGCATTTT; CDR3: CASSLAWGHNQPQHF
V: TRBV28; size: .; J: TRBJ1-1; D: .; DNA: TGTGCCAGCAGTTTATTAACAGAAGCTTTCTTT; CDR3: CASSLLTEAFF
V: TRBV6-5; size: .; J: TRBJ1-2; D: .; DNA: TGTGCCAGCAGGGGAGGAGTCCCATCTAACTATGGCTACACCTTC; CDR3: CASRGGVPSNYGYTF
V: TRBV12-3/TRBV12-4; size: .; J: TRBJ1-5; D: .; DNA: TGTGCCAGCGGGCAGGGGACGGTCTTCCAGCATTTT; CDR3: CASGQGTVFQHF
V: TRBV9; size: .; J: TRBJ2-5; D: .; DNA: TGTGCCAGCAGCGTAGCCGTGGGCTCTAAAGAGACCCAGTACTTC; CDR3: CASSVAVGSKETQYF
V: TRBV18; size: .; J: TRBJ1-6; D: .; DNA: TGTGCCAGCTCACCGCGGGTGGATTCACCCCTCCACTTT; CDR3: CASSPRVDSPLHF
V: TRBV2; size: once; J: TRBJ2-4; D: .; DNA: TGTGCCAGCAGTGGATGGACAGAAACCCTTCAAAACATTCAGTACTTC; CDR3: CASSGWTETLQNIQYF
V: TRBV5-4; size: .; J: TRBJ2-3; D: .; DNA: TGTGCCAGCAGCCTCCGGGACACCGGCACAGATACGCAGTATTTT; CDR3: CASSLRDTGTDTQYF
V: TRBV5-1; size: .; J: TRBJ2-5; D: .; DNA: TGCGCCAGCAGCTTAAACCCCGACAGTGAAGAGACCCAGTACTTC; CDR3: CASSLNPDSEETQYF
V: TRBV19; size: .; J: TRBJ1-2; D: .; DNA: TGTGCCAGTAGTATAGATTTTCTACGACAGCAGCCCTCTAACTATGGCTACACCTTC; CDR3: CASSIDFLRQQPSNYGYTF
V: TRBV20-1; size: .; J: TRBJ1-1; D: TRBD1; DNA: TGCAGTGCTAGTAGAGACAGGGGGCTGGGCACTGAAGCTTTCTTT; CDR3: CSASRDRGLGTEAFF
V: TRBV5-1; size: .; J: TRBJ2-3; D: TRBD1; DNA: TGCGCCAGCAGCCGAACAGACAGGGCCCTCACAGATACGCAGTATTTT; CDR3: CASSRTDRALTDTQYF
V: TRBV2; size: .; J: TRBJ1-5; D: .; DNA: TGTGCCAGCAACACCGGGACTCAAAATCAGCCCCAGCATTTT; CDR3: CASNTGTQNQPQHF
V: TRBV7-2; size: .; J: TRBJ1-6; D: .; DNA: TGTGCCAGCAGCTCCAACCCAGGGAATTCACCCCTCCACTTT; CDR3: CASSSNPGNSPLHF
V: TRBV2; size: few; J: TRBJ2-7; D: TRBD1; DNA: TGTGCCAGCAGTGAACTGGTCCAGGGGGACTACGAGCAGTACTTC; CDR3: CASSELVQGDYEQYF
V: TRBV11-2; size: .; J: TRBJ1-5; D: TRBD1; DNA: TGTGCCAGCAGCCCAGACAGGGATAGCAATCAGCCCCAGCATTTT; CDR3: CASSPDRDSNQPQHF
V: TRBV19; size: .; J: TRBJ2-1; D: .; DNA: TGTGCCAGTAGTATCCGAGGCAATGAGCAGTTCTTC; CDR3: CASSIRGNEQFF
V: TRBV7-3; size: .; J: TRBJ1-6; D: TRBD1; DNA: TGTGCCAGCAGCAGGGGGCTTAATTCACCCCTCCACTTT; CDR3: CASSRGLNSPLHF
V: TRBV11-2; size: .; J: TRBJ1-5; D: .; DNA: TGTGCCAGCAGCTTAGATAGTTATAGCAATCAGCCCCAGCATTTT; CDR3: CASSLDSYSNQPQHF
V: TRBV6-5; size: .; J: TRBJ1-1; D: TRBD1; DNA: TGTGCCAGCAGTTACTCTTGGCAGGGGGCCGCTGAAGCTTTCTTT; CDR3: CASSYSWQGAAEAFF
V: TRBV10-1; size: .; J: TRBJ2-1; D: .; DNA: TGCGCCAGCAGTGCCCAGGGTTCCTACAATGAGCAGTTCTTC; CDR3: CASSAQGSYNEQFF
V: TRBV19; size: .; J: TRBJ1-6; D: TRBD1; DNA: TGTGCCAGTAGACACCTCACCAAGGGACAGAATAATTCACCCCTCCACTTT; CDR3: CASRHLTKGQNNSPLHF
V: TRBV11-1; size: .; J: TRBJ2-7; D: TRBD1; DNA: TGTGCCAGCAGCTTAGTTTGGACAGGCTCCTACGAGCAGTACTTC; CDR3: CASSLVWTGSYEQYF
V: TRBV18; size: .; J: TRBJ2-7; D: TRBD1; DNA: TGTGCCAGCGCTCCGGGACAGGCACTCGAGCAGTACTTC; CDR3: CASAPGQALEQYF
V: TRBV6-5; size: .; J: TRBJ1-1; D: .; DNA: TGTGCCAGCACTATCACAGAAAACACTGAAGCTTTCTTT; CDR3: CASTITENTEAFF
V: TRBV29-1; size: .; J: TRBJ1-1; D: .; DNA: TGCAGCGCCTGGACAGATAACACTGAAGCTTTCTTT; CDR3: CSAWTDNTEAFF
V: TRBV29-1; size: few; J: TRBJ2-1; D: TRBD2; DNA: TGCAGCGTTCCCATAGCGGGCAATGAGCAGTTCTTC; CDR3: CSVPIAGNEQFF
V: TRBV29-1; size: .; J: TRBJ1-2; D: .; DNA: TGCAGCGTTGAAGTGACAGCTAACTATGGCTACACCTTC; CDR3: CSVEVTANYGYTF
V: TRBV6-6; size: .; J: TRBJ2-2; D: .; DNA: TGTGCCACCCGGGACACTCAATACACCGGGGAGCTGTTTTTT; CDR3: CATRDTQYTGELFF
V: TRBV11-2; size: once; J: TRBJ2-5; D: .; DNA: TGTGCCAGCAGCCCCCGGGTGGCTGGGACCCAGTACTTC; CDR3: CASSPRVAGTQYF